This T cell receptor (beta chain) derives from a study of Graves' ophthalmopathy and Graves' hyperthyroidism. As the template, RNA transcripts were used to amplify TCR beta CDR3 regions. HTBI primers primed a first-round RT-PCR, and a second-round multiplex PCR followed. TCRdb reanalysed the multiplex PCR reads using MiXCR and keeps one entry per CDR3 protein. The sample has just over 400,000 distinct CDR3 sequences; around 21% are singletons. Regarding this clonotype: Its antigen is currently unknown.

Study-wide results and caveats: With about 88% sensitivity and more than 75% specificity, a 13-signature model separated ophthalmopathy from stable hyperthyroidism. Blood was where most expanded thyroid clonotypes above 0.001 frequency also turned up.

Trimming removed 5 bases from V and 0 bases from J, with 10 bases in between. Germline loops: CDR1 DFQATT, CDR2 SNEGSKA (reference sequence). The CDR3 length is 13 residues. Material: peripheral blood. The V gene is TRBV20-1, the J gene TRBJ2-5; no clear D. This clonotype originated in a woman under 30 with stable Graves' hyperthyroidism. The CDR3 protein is CSADLRNQETQYF. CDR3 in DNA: TGCAGTGCTGACCTAAGAAACCAAGAGACCCAGTACTTC.